These 25 T cell receptor beta chains were all obtained from the same sample, sequenced in a study of T cell responses to AZD1222 COVID-19 vaccine. Clones were sequenced by immunoSEQ multiplex PCR, and TCRdb holds only the in-frame ones, with some missing. Of 150,000 to 200,000 clones listed, roughly 92% are singletons. Sample: peripheral blood, taken on day 0 of AZD1222 vaccination. Source of these receptors: an adult in good health.

This chain connects TRBV7-8 to TRBJ2-3, with 14 nucleotides matching TRBD2. The CDR3 spans 19 residues. The J segment lost 3 bases and the V segment lost 7 bases, leaving 15 bases of the junction unmatched. Germline loops: CDR1 SGHVS, CDR2 FQNEAQ. The CDR3, as DNA: TGTGCCAGCAACGAGGACCCGGGACTAGCGGGAGCAGCGACAGATACGCAGTATTTT. Encoded protein: CASNEDPGLAGAATDTQYF.

V usage is TRBV1 and J usage is TRBJ1-5. TRBV1 is classified as a pseudogene. This CDR3 contains 14 residues. CDR3 coding DNA: TGCACCAGACCCCGAGGGTATAGCAATCAGCCCCAGCATTTT. Translating gives CTRPRGYSNQPQHF.

The chain combines TRBV6-5 with TRBJ1-4; a possible D gene is TRBD1 (5 bases). The germline V gene has CDR1 MNHEY and CDR2 SVGAGI. This CDR3 is 12 amino acids long. V lost 6 bases and J lost 7, with 9 bases in between. CDR3 sequence (DNA): TGTGCCAGCAGCGGGGGGTCTGAAAAACTGTTTTTT. This encodes CASSGGSEKLFF.

This clone showed up just once. The CDR3 bases are TGTGCCACCAGCAGAGGCGGTGATACGCAGTATTTT. As protein: CATSRGGDTQYF. The chain carries TRBV15 and TRBJ2-3; D uncertain. CDR3 length: 12 amino acids. Between the trimmed V and J ends, which lost 1 base and 6 bases, there was a span of 5 bases. Germline assignment: CDR1 LNHNV and CDR2 YYDKDF (reference sequence).

This chain connects TRBV27 to TRBJ1-2; the match to TRBD1 covers 8 bases. The junction had 4 bases not matched to a gene; V was cut back by 6 bases and J by 4 bases. Germline lookup yields CDR1 MNHEY and CDR2 SMNVEV (reference sequence). The CDR3 is 13 amino acids. CDR3 loop: CASSLDRAYGYTF. CDR3 bases: TGTGCCAGCAGCCTGGACAGGGCCTATGGCTACACCTTC.

This chain uses TRBV7-9 with TRBJ1-2; D possibly corresponds to TRBD1 (5 bases). The length of the CDR3 is 12 residues. Germline-derived CDR1 and CDR2 are SEHNR and FQNEAQ (reference sequence). CDR3 sequence (DNA): TGTGCTTTAACCTCGGGGGAGAATGGCTACACCTTC. Its translation is CALTSGENGYTF.

V and J are TRBV12-3 or TRBV12-4 and TRBJ1-2; 7 bases are shared with TRBD1. J gave up 3 bases and V 6 bases, and 4 bases lay outside the gene matches. This CDR3 has 13 amino acids. The CDR3 here is CASSRDRYYGYTF. In nucleotides, the CDR3 is TGTGCCAGCAGCCGGGACAGATACTATGGCTACACCTTC.

The chain couples TRBV4-1 to TRBJ2-7; D assignment may be TRBD1 or TRBD2 (5 bases each). The CDR3 has 14 residues. Looked up from germline, CDR1 is MGHRA and CDR2 is YSYEKL. Trimming took 2 bases from V and 7 from J, leaving 15 bases between them. Here the CDR3 reads CASSQPGTLNEQYF. CDR3 nucleotides: TGCGCCAGCAGCCAACCCGGGACCTTGAATGAGCAGTACTTC.

The chain recombines TRBV30 with TRBJ2-7; D is uncertain. The CDR3 spans 14 residues. The germline V and J ends were trimmed by 5 bases and 0 bases, with 14 bases remaining between them. Germline CDR1 GTSNPN, CDR2 SVGIG (reference sequence). As DNA, the CDR3 is TGTGCCTGGTCTACCCTGGGCCTCTCCTACGAGCAGTACTTC. This encodes CAWSTLGLSYEQYF.

V is TRBV12-3 or TRBV12-4 and J is TRBJ2-1; a weak D match, TRBD2 (6 bases). Trimming pared 6 bases from V and 6 bases from J, leaving 12 bases between. The CDR3 runs to 13 residues. CDR3 DNA: TGTGCCAGCAGGCCGGGACTCTCCAATGAGCAGTTCTTC. Residues: CASRPGLSNEQFF.

The chain uses TRBV5-4 and TRBJ1-2; 7 nucleotides agree with TRBD1. There are 13 residues in the CDR3. The V gene's germline CDR1 is SGHNT and CDR2 YYREEE (reference sequence). Germline trimming cut 1 base from V and 10 bases from J; bases unmatched to any gene: 7. CDR3 residues: CASSLTTGANYTF. DNA of the CDR3: TGTGCCAGCAGCTTGACAACAGGGGCCAACTACACCTTC.

The chain joins TRBV28 to TRBJ2-3; 7 nucleotides line up with TRBD2. After removal of 5 bases from V and 11 bases from J, the junction contained 7 bases not matched to a gene. The CDR3 spans 12 residues. Germline V CDR1 and CDR2: MDHEN, SYDVKM. The DNA of the CDR3 is TGTGCCAGCAGTCCCCGCGGGAGTAAGCAGTATTTT. It codes for CASSPRGSKQYF.

This chain joins TRBV5-1 and TRBJ2-7; unclear D gene. The CDR3 spans 14 residues. The V gene lost 0 bases and the J gene lost 0 bases, with 7 bases spanning the gap. Germline values: CDR1 SGHRS, CDR2 YFSETQ. The CDR3 reads CASSLAYNSYEQYF. In DNA form, the CDR3 reads TGCGCCAGCAGCTTGGCCTACAACTCCTACGAGCAGTACTTC.

The chain joins TRBV5-8 to TRBJ2-4; TRBD1 is a possible D gene (6 bases). The CDR3 is made up of 14 amino acids. The ends were cut back, 1 base at V and 3 bases at J, with 8 bases in the middle. Germline CDR1 SGHTS, CDR2 YDEGEE. DNA of the CDR3: TGTGCCAGCAGCTTGACAGGGTTCAAAAACATTCAGTACTTC. Its protein product is CASSLTGFKNIQYF.

This clone was recorded once. The V gene is TRBV21-1, the J gene TRBJ1-5. TRBV21-1 is marked as a pseudogene. The CDR3 is 17 amino acids. The CDR3 coding sequence is TGTGCCAGCACCTGGGACGGCGAGGCTCGTAGCAATCAGCCCCAGCATTTT. It codes for CASTWDGEARSNQPQHF.

This rearrangement joins TRBV7-9 to TRBJ1-3; TRBD1 matches 7 bases. V was pared by 4 bases and J by 0 bases, with 6 bases of the junction left unmatched. CDR1 and CDR2 from the germline V gene are SEHNR and FQNEAQ (reference sequence). The CDR3 has 16 amino acids. The DNA for the CDR3 is TGTGCCAGCAGCTCGACAGGGCTGAACTCTGGAAACACCATATATTTT. Residues: CASSSTGLNSGNTIYF.

This chain links TRBV5-1 with TRBJ2-2; D gene unclear. Germline V lookup: CDR1 SGHRS, CDR2 YFSETQ. This CDR3 comprises 14 residues. Trimming shortened V by 4 bases and J by 4 bases, and 11 bases separated the two germline ends. This CDR3 is CASSPGSPTGELFF. The CDR3 DNA follows: TGCGCCAGCAGCCCCGGCAGTCCCACCGGGGAGCTGTTTTTT.

The chain joins TRBV15 to TRBJ1-6; D remains unclear. Germline V gene sequence: CDR1 LNHNV, CDR2 YYDKDF (reference sequence). The CDR3 totals 16 residues. V lost 0 bases to trimming and J lost 8 bases, with 14 bases between them. In DNA, the CDR3 is TGTGCCACCAGCAGAGATAAGTGGGCTGGGGATTCACCCCTCCACTTT. Residues: CATSRDKWAGDSPLHF.

The CDR3 loop is CASSGLTGVGNQPQHF. CDR3 DNA sequence: TGTGCCAGCAGTGGGCTGACAGGGGTAGGCAATCAGCCCCAGCATTTT. The chain carries TRBV28 and TRBJ1-5; 8 bases map to TRBD1. CDR3 length equals 16 residues. Germline V gene lookup returns CDR1 MDHEN and CDR2 SYDVKM. V shed 5 bases and J 2 bases; nucleotides not matched to a gene: 8.

The chain has TRBV4-1 and TRBJ1-2; D remains unclear. Germline CDR1 reads MGHRA; CDR2 reads YSYEKL. The germline V and J ends were trimmed by 1 base and 4 bases, with 10 bases remaining between them. The CDR3 loop spans 14 amino acids. CDR3 nucleotides: TGCGCCAGCAGCCAAGGCGCGGACCTCTATGGCTACACCTTC. This translates into CASSQGADLYGYTF.

This rearrangement joins TRBV12-3 or TRBV12-4 to TRBJ1-2; unclear D gene. There are 11 residues in the CDR3. Trimming took off 5 bases at V and 8 bases at J, with 9 bases between the two ends. Written as DNA, the CDR3 is TGTGCCAGCAGTCTCGGCTGGGGCTACACCTTC. As protein: CASSLGWGYTF.

This clone was found once. This sequence joins TRBV7-9 and TRBJ1-1; 9 bases align to TRBD1. This CDR3 spans 15 amino acids. V lost 4 bases and J lost 5; bases outside the gene matches: 8. Per the germline V gene, CDR1 is SEHNR and CDR2 is FQNEAQ (reference sequence). The CDR3 DNA follows: TGTGCCAGCAGCTGGCCGGGACAGGGAGGTACTGAAGCTTTCTTT. Its translation is CASSWPGQGGTEAFF.

The chain links TRBV11-2 to TRBJ1-1, with 11 bases identical to TRBD1. Trimming removed 6 bases from V and 7 bases from J; junction bases left unmatched: 7. The CDR3 covers 14 residues. The germline V gene encodes CDR1 SGHAT and CDR2 FQNNGV. For the CDR3, the DNA is TGTGCCAGCAGGGGACAGGGGGATGTTGGTGAAGCTTTCTTT. Translating it yields CASRGQGDVGEAFF. The variable domain in full, completed from reference TRBV11-2 and TRBJ1-1, reads EAGVAQSPRYKIIEKRQSVAFWCNPISGHATLYWYQQILGQGPKLLIQFQNNGVVDDSQLPKDRFSAERLKGVDSTLKIQPAKLEDSAVYLCASRGQGDVGEAFFGQGTRLTVV.

DNA of the CDR3: TGTGCCATCACACCAGGGGGCGCGGGCTATGGCTACACCTTC. This encodes CAITPGGAGYGYTF. The chain joins TRBV10-3 to TRBJ1-2, with TRBD1 matching over 8 bases. CDR3 length: 14 residues. With 7 bases clipped from V and 4 bases from J, the junction kept 8 bases outside the gene matches. Germline CDR1 is ENHRY and CDR2 is SYGVKD.

The V gene is TRBV5-1, the J gene TRBJ1-2; TRBD1 matches at 7 bases. The germline CDR1 and CDR2 sequences are SGHRS and YFSETQ. The CDR3 is made up of 15 amino acids. The V and J ends lost 4 bases and 5 bases, in that order; junction bases with no gene match: 11. Here the CDR3 DNA reads TGCGCCAGCAGCCCGGGACAGACAGCCTCTTATGGCTACACCTTC. Its protein product is CASSPGQTASYGYTF.